The 30 T cell receptor beta chains reported below all come from one sample, sequenced in a study of identical twins. TCRdb reprocessed the 5' RACE reads with MiXCR, giving one entry per CDR3 protein. The sample lists fewer than 900,000 distinct CDR3 sequences; about 20% were seen once. These data also formed part of another study, on T cells expressing NK-cell markers.

The sample consisted of PBMCs. Receptor source: a woman aged 18 to 35 in good health.

This chain uses TRBV5-1 with TRBJ2-7; 10 bases are a match to TRBD1. V lost 2 bases, J lost 6 bases, and 8 bases stayed unmatched. CDR1 is SGHRS, CDR2 YFSETQ, per germline. The CDR3 extends over 15 amino acids. The CDR3 DNA follows: TGCGCCAGCAGCTTCATACCGGGACAGGGGCTCGAGCAGTACTTC. Translated: CASSFIPGQGLEQYF.

This clonotype was seen a handful of times. The chain couples TRBV11-2 to TRBJ2-7; either TRBD1 or TRBD2 may supply D (5 bases each). V lost 5 bases to trimming and J lost 2 bases, with 13 bases between them. Per the germline V gene, CDR1 is SGHAT and CDR2 is FQNNGV. The CDR3 has 14 amino acids. DNA of the CDR3: TGTGCCAGCAGCCATACGGGACGGCCCTACGAGCAGTACTTC. Protein: CASSHTGRPYEQYF.

This clonotype was counted a few times. The chain is built from TRBV15 and TRBJ2-7, with TRBD2 matching over 7 bases. This CDR3 has 12 amino acids. CDR1 is LNHNV, CDR2 YYDKDF, per germline (reference sequence). V gave up 3 bases and J gave up 6 bases; unmatched junction bases: 2. The CDR3 sequence: CATSRGGFEQYF. The DNA for the CDR3 is TGTGCCACCAGCAGGGGGGGGTTCGAGCAGTACTTC.

This chain joins TRBV20-1 and TRBJ2-1; 7 bases line up with TRBD2. V was pared by 2 bases and J by 14 bases, with 6 bases of the junction left unmatched. Germline V gene data show CDR1 as DFQATT and CDR2 as SNEGSKA (reference sequence). This CDR3 comprises 11 residues. CDR3 residues: CSARMRETEFF. The CDR3 coding sequence is TGCAGTGCTAGAATGCGGGAGACTGAGTTCTTC.

The rearrangement joins TRBV3-1 to TRBJ2-1; D might be TRBD1 or TRBD2, each matching 5 bases. The CDR3 has 16 amino acids. CDR1 LGHDT and CDR2 YNNKEL come from the germline V gene (reference sequence). Trimming pared 1 base from V and 6 bases from J, leaving 16 bases between. The CDR3 DNA is TGTGCCAGCAGCCAAGTAGGGGACCGGGGCGCCAATGAGCAGTTCTTC. It codes for CASSQVGDRGANEQFF.

This clonotype was recorded a few times. This rearrangement joins TRBV11-2 to TRBJ2-1; D is undetermined. The V end lost 8 bases, the J end lost 5 bases, and 16 bases lay between the germline ends. The CDR3 extends over 14 amino acids. Germline CDR1 is SGHAT and CDR2 is FQNNGV. The chain's CDR3 is CASSQESRNNEQFF. DNA for the CDR3: TGTGCCAGCTCTCAAGAGTCTAGAAACAATGAGCAGTTCTTC.

This sequence joins TRBV25-1 and TRBJ2-7; the D gene could be TRBD1 or TRBD2 (6 bases each). Looked up from germline, CDR1 is MGHDK and CDR2 is SYGVNS. The CDR3 extends over 15 amino acids. V shed 3 bases and J shed 1 base, with 13 bases lying between them. This CDR3 is CASSEGGFLSYEQYF. The CDR3 DNA reads as TGTGCCAGCAGTGAGGGGGGCTTTTTATCCTACGAGCAGTACTTC.

This clonotype was counted only a few times. The chain couples TRBV5-1 to TRBJ2-2; D possibly corresponds to TRBD2 (5 bases). Germline lookup yields CDR1 SGHRS and CDR2 YFSETQ. This CDR3 region has 15 residues. With 4 bases removed from V and 0 bases from J, the gap between germline ends came to 10 bases. CDR3 DNA sequence: TGCGCCAGCAGCACGGTCGGGACGAACACCGGGGAGCTGTTTTTT. Translating gives CASSTVGTNTGELFF. The full variable domain, with the rest looked up from reference TRBV5-1 and TRBJ2-2, is KAGVTQTPRYLIKTRGQQVTLSCSPISGHRSVSWYQQTPGQGLQFLFEYFSETQRNKGNFPGRFSGRQFSNSRSEMNVSTLELGDSALYLCASSTVGTNTGELFFGEGSRLTVL.

In its sample, this clonotype was seen many times. CDR3 region: CSASRVNEQFF. The CDR3 DNA follows: TGCAGTGCTAGTCGGGTGAATGAGCAGTTCTTC. This chain links TRBV20-1 with TRBJ2-1; D is unresolved. The V end was cut by 3 bases, the J end by 7 bases, with 7 bases between. Germline values: CDR1 DFQATT, CDR2 SNEGSKA (reference sequence). The CDR3 extends over 11 amino acids.

This clonotype has ten or more counts. The chain couples TRBV5-4 to TRBJ2-7; TRBD1 is a possible D gene (7 bases). Germline CDR1 SGHNT, CDR2 YYREEE (reference sequence). With 4 bases removed from V and 11 bases from J, the gap between germline ends came to 16 bases. This CDR3 is 12 amino acids long. The CDR3 nucleotides are TGTGCCAGCAGCAGAACAGGGGAGGTGGAGTACTTC. Protein: CASSRTGEVEYF.

A few counts support this clonotype. The rearrangement links TRBV23-1 to TRBJ1-1, with D unresolved. TRBV23-1 qualifies as an ORF whose function is uncertain. Trimming pared 2 bases from V and 4 bases from J, leaving 11 bases between. This CDR3 region has 14 residues. This CDR3 reads CASSQPKSTTEAFF. The CDR3 DNA reads TGCGCCAGCAGTCAACCGAAAAGCACCACTGAAGCTTTCTTT.

The rearrangement uses TRBV20-1 and TRBJ2-7, with D possibly TRBD2 on 5 matching bases. Per the germline V gene, CDR1 is DFQATT and CDR2 is SNEGSKA (reference sequence). The V and J ends lost 7 bases and 2 bases respectively, with 18 bases between them. The CDR3 consists of 14 residues. The CDR3 here is CSGNKLERPYEQYF. The CDR3 region has the DNA TGCAGTGGGAACAAACTAGAGCGCCCCTACGAGCAGTACTTC.

The CDR3 is CASSFGPPYEQYF. CDR3 sequence (DNA): TGCGCCAGCAGCTTTGGGCCCCCATACGAGCAGTACTTC. This chain uses TRBV5-1 with TRBJ2-7; D not resolved. Germline-derived CDR1 and CDR2 are SGHRS and YFSETQ. V lost 2 bases and J 4 bases, leaving 10 bases between the germline ends. This CDR3 region has 13 residues. The full variable domain, its missing parts supplied by reference TRBV5-1 and TRBJ2-7, is KAGVTQTPRYLIKTRGQQVTLSCSPISGHRSVSWYQQTPGQGLQFLFEYFSETQRNKGNFPGRFSGRQFSNSRSEMNVSTLELGDSALYLCASSFGPPYEQYFGPGTRLTVT.

This clonotype came up once. The junction and the germline gene differ at one end; a read error may be behind it. The chain couples TRBV6-5 to TRBJ2-5, with D perhaps TRBD1 or TRBD2 (6 bases each). The germline V gene encodes CDR1 MNHEY and CDR2 SVGAGI. The CDR3 is 11 residues long. The CDR3 sequence: CASSNGGGVDF. CDR3 in DNA: TGTGCCAGCAGTAACGGAGGGGGAGTTGACTTC.

This clonotype was counted many times. V usage is TRBV3-1 and J usage is TRBJ2-7, with 8 bases lining up with TRBD2. CDR1 and CDR2 from the germline V gene are LGHDT and YNNKEL (reference sequence). The CDR3 consists of 16 residues. Trimming cost V 0 bases and J 2 bases; bases outside gene matches: 6. CDR3 in amino acids: CASSQDFGGGPYEQYF. The DNA for the CDR3 is TGTGCCAGCAGCCAAGATTTCGGGGGGGGGCCCTACGAGCAGTACTTC.

This clonotype was seen at least ten times. V usage is TRBV7-9 and J usage is TRBJ1-6; D remains unclear. The length of the CDR3 is 14 residues. The V end lost 4 bases, the J end lost 7 bases, and 11 bases lay between the germline ends. The germline CDR1 and CDR2 sequences are SEHNR and FQNEAQ (reference sequence). The DNA for the CDR3 is TGTGCCAGCAGCTACGATCCCCTGAATTCACCCCTCCACTTT. This translates into CASSYDPLNSPLHF.

The V gene is TRBV12-3 or TRBV12-4, the J gene TRBJ2-1, with TRBD2 identical over 12 bases. The CDR3 is 15 amino acids. V shed 6 bases, J shed 12 bases, and the junction held 12 bases outside the gene matches. CDR3 nucleotides: TGTGCCAGCAGCCAAAGGGGACTAGCGGGCCCCGGGCAGTTCTTC. The encoded protein is CASSQRGLAGPGQFF.

This clonotype turned up a few times. The CDR3 DNA reads TGTGCCAGCAGCTTACCAACAGGGGGCTTGAACACTGAAGCTTTCTTT. This codes for CASSLPTGGLNTEAFF. The rearrangement uses TRBV7-9 and TRBJ1-1; 9 positions match TRBD1. Trimming at V came to 2 bases and at J to 0 bases, leaving 4 bases not matched to a gene. From germline, CDR1 is SEHNR and CDR2 FQNEAQ (reference sequence). CDR3 size: 16 residues.

The chain recombines TRBV20-1 with TRBJ2-5; TRBD2 aligns across 11 bases. V gave up 0 bases and J gave up 6 bases; unmatched junction bases: 6. Germline-derived CDR1 and CDR2 are DFQATT and SNEGSKA (reference sequence). CDR3 size: 15 residues. This CDR3 reads CSARDLTSGRQTQYF. The CDR3 region has the DNA TGCAGTGCTAGAGATCTTACTAGCGGGAGACAGACCCAGTACTTC.

V gene TRBV5-1 combines with J gene TRBJ2-7; 11 positions agree with TRBD2. This CDR3 comprises 15 residues. With 4 bases clipped from V and 2 bases from J, the junction kept 5 bases outside the gene matches. Looked up from germline, CDR1 is SGHRS and CDR2 is YFSETQ. Here the CDR3 reads CASSVGTSGPYEQYF. The CDR3 DNA sequence: TGCGCCAGCAGCGTCGGGACTAGCGGCCCCTACGAGCAGTACTTC. Based on the CDR3 plus reference TRBV5-1 and TRBJ2-7, the full variable domain is KAGVTQTPRYLIKTRGQQVTLSCSPISGHRSVSWYQQTPGQGLQFLFEYFSETQRNKGNFPGRFSGRQFSNSRSEMNVSTLELGDSALYLCASSVGTSGPYEQYFGPGTRLTVT.

V gene TRBV4-2 combines with J gene TRBJ2-5, with TRBD2 matching over 11 bases. J gave up 6 bases and V 0 bases, and 9 bases lay outside the gene matches. Looked up from germline, CDR1 is LGHNA and CDR2 is YNFKEQ. This CDR3 is built from 17 residues. CDR3 loop: CASSQDSLAGGRKTQYF. The CDR3 region has the DNA TGTGCCAGCAGCCAAGATAGCCTAGCGGGAGGAAGGAAGACCCAGTACTTC.

On this clonotype itself: A much larger clone sits a single nucleotide away, making a read error possible. The chain uses TRBV20-1 and TRBJ2-1; weak D call: TRBD1 (5 bases). Germline V lookup: CDR1 DFQATT, CDR2 SNEGSKA (reference sequence). This CDR3 spans 14 amino acids. Trimming removed 4 bases from V and 8 bases from J, with 18 bases in between. The CDR3 sequence: CSAKRGNLGHEQFF. CDR3 coding DNA: TGCAGTGCTAAGCGAGGAAACCTGGGGCATGAGCAGTTCTTC.

This clonotype has more than one count but fewer than ten. The chain uses TRBV20-1 and TRBJ2-4; 7 bases are a match to TRBD2. The CDR3 is 15 residues long. V gave up 5 bases and J gave up 8 bases; unmatched junction bases: 15. From germline, CDR1 is DFQATT and CDR2 SNEGSKA (reference sequence). The chain's CDR3 is CSALVASGPNDIQYF. The DNA for the CDR3 is TGCAGTGCTCTGGTGGCTAGCGGCCCCAATGACATTCAGTACTTC.

The chain combines TRBV6-2 or TRBV6-3 with TRBJ2-5; 10 bases fit TRBD2. V shed 6 bases, J shed 2 bases, and the junction held 6 bases outside the gene matches. This CDR3 is 15 amino acids long. Germline loops: CDR1 MNHEY, CDR2 SVGEGT. CDR3 region: CASRAGLAAQETQYF. For the CDR3, the DNA is TGTGCCAGCAGGGCTGGACTAGCGGCTCAAGAGACCCAGTACTTC.

The chain uses TRBV6-5 and TRBJ2-4; D ambiguous. The CDR3 extends over 10 amino acids. Looked up from germline, CDR1 is MNHEY and CDR2 is SVGAGI. V shed 2 bases and J shed 12 bases, with 5 bases lying between them. The CDR3 sequence is CASSYGDQYF. The DNA for the CDR3 is TGTGCCAGCAGTTACGGAGATCAGTACTTC.

CDR3 sequence: CAIRGSGLQETQYF. In nucleotides, the CDR3 is TGTGCCATCAGGGGGAGTGGGCTTCAAGAGACCCAGTACTTC. V gene TRBV10-3 combines with J gene TRBJ2-5; perhaps TRBD2 as D (5 bases). CDR3 length equals 14 residues. Trimming removed 6 bases from V and 2 bases from J, with 13 bases in between. CDR1 and CDR2 from the germline V gene are ENHRY and SYGVKD.

This clonotype has more than one count but fewer than ten. V usage is TRBV20-1 and J usage is TRBJ2-1; 9 positions match TRBD2. The CDR3 loop spans 19 amino acids. V shed 1 base and J 8 bases; nucleotides not matched to a gene: 21. Germline V gene sequence: CDR1 DFQATT, CDR2 SNEGSKA (reference sequence). Here the CDR3 reads CSARAPPTKNSGSFYEQFF. The CDR3 DNA reads TGCAGTGCTAGAGCACCTCCCACAAAAAATAGCGGGAGTTTCTATGAGCAGTTCTTC.

This clonotype has just a few counts. This rearrangement joins TRBV29-1 to TRBJ2-5, with 8 bases matching TRBD2. The CDR3 consists of 12 residues. Germline assignment: CDR1 SQVTM and CDR2 ANQGSEA. Trimming cost V 7 bases and J 9 bases; bases outside gene matches: 10. The CDR3 region is CSAAGGGEAQYF. DNA of the CDR3: TGCAGCGCCGCCGGGGGGGGCGAGGCCCAGTACTTC. Using reference TRBV29-1 and TRBJ2-5 for the parts outside the CDR3, the full variable domain is SAVISQKPSRDICQRGTSLTIQCQVDSQVTMMFWYRQQPGQSLTLIATANQGSEATYESGFVIDKFPISRPNLTFSTLTVSNMSPEDSSIYLCSAAGGGEAQYFGPGTRLLVL.

This clonotype has a count of ten or more. The chain links TRBV6-5 to TRBJ2-2; D is unclear. Trimming stripped 6 bases from V and 0 bases from J, with 8 bases between. The CDR3 contains 14 residues. CDR1 is MNHEY, CDR2 SVGAGI, per germline. CDR3 sequence: CASRYTANTGELFF. The CDR3 region has the DNA TGTGCCAGCAGGTATACAGCGAACACCGGGGAGCTGTTTTTT.

The chain couples TRBV20-1 to TRBJ2-3, with 10 bases aligning to TRBD2. The CDR3 consists of 15 residues. CDR1 DFQATT and CDR2 SNEGSKA come from the germline V gene (reference sequence). Trimming cost V 5 bases and J 0 bases; bases outside gene matches: 5. CDR3 amino acids: CSASLAGLSTDTQYF. The CDR3 DNA sequence: TGCAGTGCTTCACTAGCGGGACTTAGCACAGATACGCAGTATTTT.